The T cell receptor (beta chain) under discussion was sequenced for a study of T cells in Graves' hyperthyroidism and ophthalmopathy. This clonotype was observed a few times. The antigen is undetermined. Germline CDR1 is SGDLS and CDR2 is YYNGEE. This CDR3 has 13 residues. Trimming shortened V by 0 bases and J by 5 bases, and 8 bases separated the two germline ends. RNA transcripts gave rise to amplified TCR beta CDR3 regions. HTBI primers drove first-round RT-PCR of the TCR CDR3. TCRdb re-analysed the multiplex PCR reads in MiXCR, keeping a single row per CDR3 protein. The sample carries under 350,000 distinct CDR3 sequences, roughly 13% recorded once. Overall study results and limits: Most expanded thyroid clonotypes above 0.001 also appeared in blood.

Subjects with ophthalmopathy showed a Clinical Activity Score no lower than 3, a NOSPECS grade no lower than 4, and a duration shorter than 3 months. Sequencing was performed on blood. The chain is built from TRBV9 and TRBJ1-1; D gene uncertain. This sequence was found in a woman aged 40 to 50 with Graves' ophthalmopathy. CDR3 DNA sequence: TGTGCCAGCAGCGTAGACAGTGCTACTGAAGCTTTCTTT. Amino acid sequence: CASSVDSATEAFF. Complete variable domain (other parts from reference TRBV9 and TRBJ1-1): DSGVTQTPKHLITATGQRVTLRCSPRSGDLSVYWYQQSLDQGLQFLIQYYNGEERAKGNILERFSAQQFPDLHSELNLSSLELGDSALYFCASSVDSATEAFFGQGTRLTVV.